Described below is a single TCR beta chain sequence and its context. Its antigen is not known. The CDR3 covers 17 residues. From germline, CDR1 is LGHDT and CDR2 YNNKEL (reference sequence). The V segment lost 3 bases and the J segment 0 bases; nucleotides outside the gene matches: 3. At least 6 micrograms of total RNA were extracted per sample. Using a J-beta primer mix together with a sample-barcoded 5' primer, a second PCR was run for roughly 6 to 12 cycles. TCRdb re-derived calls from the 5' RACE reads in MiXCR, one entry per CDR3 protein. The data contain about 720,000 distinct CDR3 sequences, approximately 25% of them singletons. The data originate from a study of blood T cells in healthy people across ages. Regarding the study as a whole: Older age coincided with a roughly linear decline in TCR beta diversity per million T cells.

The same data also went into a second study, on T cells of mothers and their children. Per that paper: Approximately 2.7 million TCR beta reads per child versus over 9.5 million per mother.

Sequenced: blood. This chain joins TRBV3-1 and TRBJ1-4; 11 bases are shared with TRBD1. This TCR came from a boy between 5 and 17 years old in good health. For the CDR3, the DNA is TGTGCCAGCAGCCAGTTGGGACAGGGGGCAACTAATGAAAAACTGTTTTTT. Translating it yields CASSQLGQGATNEKLFF.